This T cell receptor beta chain was observed in a study of shared clonotypes between healthy human individuals. Comments on this clone: Its antigen is not identified.

Findings and limits, study-wide: Of the naive CD4 clonotypes, around 5% were shared across a few donors. What rarefaction showed was incomplete sorted-subset sequencing despite large depth.

The table came from immunoSEQ multiplex PCR; TCRdb's copy has only in-frame clones and leaves some out. The table lists approximately 940,000 clones, over 60% of them singletons. The length of the CDR3 is 15 residues. Unmatched junction bases numbered 4, after V lost 5 bases and J lost 1 base. Germline-derived CDR1 and CDR2 are SGHTA and FQGNSA. The sequence came from a man aged 18 to 29 in good health. Input material: memory CD4+ T cells sorted from blood. Documented subset: CD45RA-negative fraction. This rearrangement joins TRBV7-2 to TRBJ1-3; 8 nucleotides line up with TRBD1. CDR3 sequence reads: CASSVRGPSGNTIYF. In DNA form, the CDR3 reads TGTGCCAGCAGCGTCAGGGGGCCATCTGGAAACACCATATATTTT.